This is a list of T cell receptor beta chains from one sample in a study of regulatory T cells in long-lasting Graves disease. TCRdb re-analysed the multiplex PCR reads in MiXCR, keeping a single row per CDR3 protein. The sample lists some 340,000 distinct CDR3 sequences; about 12% were seen once. The same sample was also used in a study of T cells in Graves' hyperthyroidism and ophthalmopathy.

Source: peripheral blood mononuclear cells (PBMCs), taken at new diagnosis, from a patient treated with antithyroid drugs. All receptors come from a woman aged 18-29 years with Graves disease. CDR3s include the opening cysteine and the closing phenylalanine or tryptophan. D genes are given only for firm matches. Some rows mark clone size as missing; the rest say once, few, many or name a class of expanded clone.

few	NA	TRBV6-2/TRBV6-3	TRBJ1-2	CASSYTGQNGNGYTF	TGTGCCAGCAGTTACACTGGACAGAATGGGAACGGCTACACCTTC
many	NA	TRBV9	TRBJ2-7	CASSVSAVSYEQYF	TGTGCCAGCAGCGTAAGTGCAGTCTCCTACGAGCAGTACTTC
NA	NA	TRBV4-3	TRBJ2-2	CASSPGTSNTGELFF	TGCGCCAGCAGTCCCGGGACATCGAACACCGGGGAGCTGTTTTTT
NA	NA	TRBV2	TRBJ2-1	CASSEVYNEQFF	TGTGCCAGCAGTGAAGTCTACAATGAGCAGTTCTTC
many	TRBD2	TRBV7-9	TRBJ2-1	CASSSRRGDGPGVSYNEQFF	TGTGCCAGCAGCTCGCGACGGGGGGACGGGCCGGGGGTATCCTACAATGAGCAGTTCTTC
few	NA	TRBV6-1	TRBJ1-1	CASSEAGWDEAFF	TGTGCCAGCAGTGAAGCCGGGTGGGACGAAGCTTTCTTT
many	NA	TRBV12-3/TRBV12-4	TRBJ2-1	CASSFRYGFDNEQFF	TGTGCCAGCAGTTTTAGGTACGGGTTCGACAATGAGCAGTTCTTC
few	NA	TRBV30	TRBJ1-1	CARVVQGEAFF	TGTGCCCGCGTAGTACAGGGAGAAGCTTTCTTT
many	NA	TRBV28	TRBJ2-7	CASSWGWGGGIYEQYF	TGTGCCAGCAGTTGGGGATGGGGCGGAGGAATCTACGAGCAGTACTTC
few	TRBD2	TRBV28	TRBJ2-7	CASRGGRGVYYEQYF	TGTGCCAGCAGGGGGGGTCGGGGGGTATATTACGAGCAGTACTTC
many	TRBD2	TRBV20-1	TRBJ2-7	CSARLAGGEQYF	TGCAGTGCTAGACTAGCGGGAGGCGAGCAGTACTTC
many	NA	TRBV7-2	TRBJ2-5	CASSLRQQETQYF	TGTGCCAGCAGCTTAAGACAGCAAGAGACCCAGTACTTC
many	TRBD2	TRBV11-2	TRBJ2-5	CASSSRLAGEETQYF	TGTGCCAGCAGTTCAAGACTAGCGGGGGAGGAGACCCAGTACTTC
many	NA	TRBV19	TRBJ1-5	CASTPRRGRNQPQHF	TGTGCCAGTACCCCGAGGAGGGGTCGCAATCAGCCCCAGCATTTT
few	NA	TRBV11-2	TRBJ1-2	CASSQALTGGGGYTF	TGTGCCAGCAGCCAAGCGCTGACAGGCGGGGGTGGCTACACCTTC
many	NA	TRBV28	TRBJ1-2	CASSSPGKPGGYTF	TGTGCCAGCAGTTCCCCGGGAAAACCGGGTGGCTACACCTTC
many	TRBD2	TRBV11-2	TRBJ2-3	CASSLTLREGRGRGDTQYF	TGTGCCAGCAGCTTAACCCTCAGGGAAGGGAGAGGGAGGGGAGATACGCAGTATTTT
NA	TRBD2	TRBV18	TRBJ2-2	CASSPGLPNTGELFF	TGTGCCAGCTCACCGGGACTACCTAACACCGGGGAGCTGTTTTTT
NA	NA	TRBV5-6	TRBJ2-2	CASTSQSNTGELFF	TGTGCCAGCACCTCACAGTCGAACACCGGGGAGCTGTTTTTT
NA	NA	TRBV27	TRBJ2-2	CASSLSIVGSPTGELFF	TGTGCCAGCAGTTTATCTATTGTCGGGAGTCCAACCGGGGAGCTGTTTTTT
few	NA	TRBV5-6	TRBJ2-7	CASSLNRPPSYEQYF	TGTGCCAGCAGCTTGAACAGACCTCCCTCCTACGAGCAGTACTTC
many	NA	TRBV7-2	TRBJ1-2	CASSPLSGSTGGYTF	TGTGCCAGCAGTCCCCTCAGCGGATCTACGGGTGGCTACACCTTC
many	NA	TRBV12-3/TRBV12-4	TRBJ2-6	CASSRGTLRANVLTF	TGTGCCAGCAGCCGTGGGACCCTTAGGGCCAACGTCCTGACTTTC
many	NA	TRBV11-2	TRBJ2-1	CASSLDSRGRQFF	TGTGCCAGCAGCTTAGACAGTAGAGGTAGGCAGTTCTTC
many	TRBD2	TRBV7-2	TRBJ2-3	CASSPGLAADTQYF	TGTGCCAGCAGCCCAGGACTAGCTGCAGATACGCAGTATTTT
few	NA	TRBV7-9	TRBJ2-6	CASSFRTRGLNSGANVLTF	TGTGCCAGCAGCTTTCGGACAAGAGGGTTGAATTCTGGGGCCAACGTCCTGACTTTC
many	NA	TRBV9	TRBJ2-1	CASSLGWGNNEQFF	TGTGCCAGCAGCCTCGGGTGGGGAAACAATGAGCAGTTCTTC
many	NA	TRBV7-9	TRBJ2-1	CASSLAFAPNPNEQFF	TGTGCCAGCAGCTTAGCGTTCGCGCCCAATCCCAATGAGCAGTTCTTC
many	TRBD1	TRBV6-1	TRBJ2-2	CASRPGQGAVVKGHANTGELFF	TGTGCCAGCCGGCCGGGACAGGGGGCTGTAGTTAAAGGGCACGCGAACACCGGGGAGCTGTTTTTT
few	NA	TRBV20-1	TRBJ2-3	CSARATGWTDTQYF	TGCAGTGCTAGAGCCACAGGGTGGACAGATACGCAGTATTTT
many	NA	TRBV27	TRBJ1-5	CASSLKGTTNQPQHF	TGTGCCAGCAGCTTAAAGGGGACAACAAATCAGCCCCAGCATTTT
many	NA	TRBV9	TRBJ2-1	CASSVADLYNEQFF	TGTGCCAGCAGCGTAGCCGACCTATACAATGAGCAGTTCTTC
NA	NA	TRBV5-1	TRBJ2-1	CASTPSGYNEQFF	TGCGCCAGCACCCCCAGCGGGTACAATGAGCAGTTCTTC
many	NA	TRBV6-1	TRBJ2-5	CASNTGPGEETQYF	TGTGCCAGCAATACCGGGCCCGGGGAAGAGACCCAGTACTTC
many	NA	TRBV20-1	TRBJ1-2	CSATGLGYGYTF	TGCAGTGCTACAGGGTTAGGCTATGGCTACACCTTC
many	TRBD2	TRBV11-2	TRBJ2-1	CASSLEIGGGSSYNEQFF	TGTGCCAGCAGCTTAGAGATTGGCGGGGGTAGCTCCTACAATGAGCAGTTCTTC
many	NA	TRBV28	TRBJ2-1	CASSSSDEQFF	TGTGCCAGCAGCTCGAGTGATGAGCAGTTCTTC
many	NA	TRBV24-1	TRBJ1-5	CATSDNPQLRSNQPQHF	TGTGCCACCAGTGATAATCCACAGCTTAGGAGCAATCAGCCCCAGCATTTT
NA	TRBD2	TRBV20-1	TRBJ2-1	CSADISGREYNEQFF	TGCAGTGCTGACATTAGCGGGAGGGAATACAATGAGCAGTTCTTC
many	TRBD1	TRBV29-1	TRBJ2-2	CSVNPSGQGDTGELFF	TGCAGCGTTAACCCGTCCGGGCAGGGGGACACCGGGGAGCTGTTTTTT
NA	TRBD1	TRBV20-1	TRBJ1-2	CSARDAGQGNYGYTF	TGCAGTGCTAGAGATGCCGGACAGGGGAACTATGGCTACACCTTC
NA	NA	TRBV30	TRBJ2-1	CAWSRPGPNEQFF	TGTGCCTGGAGTCGTCCAGGTCCGAATGAGCAGTTCTTC
many	NA	TRBV3-1	TRBJ1-5	CASSQEGLNQPQHF	TGTGCCAGCAGCCAAGAGGGTCTAAATCAGCCCCAGCATTTT
few	NA	TRBV12-3/TRBV12-4	TRBJ2-7	CASSFPAVGSGLYEQYF	TGTGCCAGCAGCTTCCCGGCCGTGGGGAGTGGTCTTTACGAGCAGTACTTC
few	NA	TRBV13	TRBJ2-3	CASSLSFRGPPSTDTQYF	TGTGCCAGCAGCTTATCCTTTCGGGGGCCTCCGTCGACAGATACGCAGTATTTT
few	NA	TRBV7-8	TRBJ2-5	CASSLTAPETQYF	TGTGCCAGCAGCTTAACTGCCCCAGAGACCCAGTACTTC